The present entry profiles one T cell receptor (beta chain) with its context. What it binds is unknown. Using immunoSEQ multiplex PCR, the repertoire was profiled, and TCRdb retains in-frame clones only, with some absent. The sample contains 150,000 to 180,000 clones, approximately 90% of which appear only once. This sample was included in a study of T cell responses to AZD1222 COVID-19 vaccine. Background on the study: The study pooled second doses at about 4 or about 12 weeks. The study's findings and limits: Baseline serology detected seropositivity in only six or seven AZD1222 recipients. The reported proportion of spike-specific TCRs targeting unmutated variant regions was nearly half.

From germline, CDR1 is MDHEN and CDR2 SYDVKM. The CDR3 totals 13 residues. The V end lost 7 bases, the J end lost 7 bases, and 15 bases lay between the germline ends. The sequence was obtained from an adult in good health. The chain has TRBV28 and TRBJ2-3; D remains ambiguous. This specimen was peripheral blood, taken on day 0 of AZD1222 vaccination. The CDR3 nucleotides read TGTGCCAGCATGTACGGGTGGACGAATACGCAGTATTTT. It yields the protein CASMYGWTNTQYF.